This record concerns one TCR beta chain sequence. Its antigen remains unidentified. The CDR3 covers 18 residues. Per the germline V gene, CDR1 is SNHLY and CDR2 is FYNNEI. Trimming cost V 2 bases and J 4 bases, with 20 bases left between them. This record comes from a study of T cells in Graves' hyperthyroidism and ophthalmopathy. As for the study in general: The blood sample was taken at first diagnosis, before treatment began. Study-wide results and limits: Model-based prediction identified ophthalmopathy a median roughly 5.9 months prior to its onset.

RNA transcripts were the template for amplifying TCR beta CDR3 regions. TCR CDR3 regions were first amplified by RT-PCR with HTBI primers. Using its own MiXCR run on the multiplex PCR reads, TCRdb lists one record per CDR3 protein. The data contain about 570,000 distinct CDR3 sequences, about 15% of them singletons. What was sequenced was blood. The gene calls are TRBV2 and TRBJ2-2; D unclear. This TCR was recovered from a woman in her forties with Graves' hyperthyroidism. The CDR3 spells CASSELSDFPMGTGELFF. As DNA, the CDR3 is TGTGCCAGCAGTGAATTGTCTGATTTTCCCATGGGCACCGGGGAGCTGTTTTTT.